This T cell receptor beta chain was sequenced during a study of blood T cells in healthy people across ages. Alongside a J-beta primer mix, a sample-barcoded 5' primer served in a second PCR lasting about 7 to 11 cycles. Via MiXCR, TCRdb re-called the 5' RACE reads, giving one row per CDR3 protein. The repertoire holds about 930,000 distinct CDR3 sequences, with 25% to 30% as singletons. V gave up 5 bases and J gave up 6 bases, with 8 bases separating them. The germline V gene encodes CDR1 DFQATT and CDR2 SNEGSKA (reference sequence). The CDR3 loop spans 11 amino acids. As for this clonotype: As yet, its antigen is unknown.

General study points: With donor CMV status unknown, expanded clonotype changes were possibly confounded.

Separately, the same data were catalogued under a study of T cells of mothers and their children. As reported in that work: The M1S primer of the second PCR added sample barcodes and 2-4 random nucleotides. Some 2.7 million TCR beta reads per child versus over 9.5 million per mother. Researchers report slightly higher, though non-significant, overlap in related mother-child pairs than in unrelated pairs.

What was sequenced was blood. This chain links TRBV20-1 with TRBJ2-1; no firm D call. The sequence was obtained from a woman between 40 and 55 years old in good health. The chain's CDR3 is CSASSGNEQFF. The CDR3 coding sequence is TGCAGTGCTTCATCGGGCAATGAGCAGTTCTTC.